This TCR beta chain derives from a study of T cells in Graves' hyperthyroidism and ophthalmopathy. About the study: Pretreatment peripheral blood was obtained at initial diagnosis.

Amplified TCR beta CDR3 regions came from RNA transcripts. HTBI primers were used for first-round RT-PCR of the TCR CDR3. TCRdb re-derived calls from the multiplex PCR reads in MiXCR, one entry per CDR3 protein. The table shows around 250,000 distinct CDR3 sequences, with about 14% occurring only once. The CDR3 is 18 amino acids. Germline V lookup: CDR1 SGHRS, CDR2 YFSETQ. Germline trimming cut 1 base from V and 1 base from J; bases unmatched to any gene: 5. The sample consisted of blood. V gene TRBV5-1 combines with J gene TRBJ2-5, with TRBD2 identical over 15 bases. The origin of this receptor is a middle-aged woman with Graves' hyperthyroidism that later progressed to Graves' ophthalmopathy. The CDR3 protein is CASSLSGTSGRFQETQYF. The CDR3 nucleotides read TGCGCCAGCAGCTTGTCGGGGACTAGCGGGAGGTTCCAAGAGACCCAGTACTTC.